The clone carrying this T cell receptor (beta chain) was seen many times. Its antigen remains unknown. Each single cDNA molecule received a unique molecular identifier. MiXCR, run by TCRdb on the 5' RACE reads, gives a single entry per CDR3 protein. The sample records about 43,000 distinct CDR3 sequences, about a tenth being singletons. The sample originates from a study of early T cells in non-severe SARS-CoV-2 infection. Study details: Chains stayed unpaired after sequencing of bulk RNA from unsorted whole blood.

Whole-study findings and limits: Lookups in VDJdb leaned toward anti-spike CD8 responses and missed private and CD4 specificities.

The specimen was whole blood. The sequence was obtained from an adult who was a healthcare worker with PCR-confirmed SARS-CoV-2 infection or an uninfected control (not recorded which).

CDR3 nucleotides: TGTGCCAGCAGGCGGGCCGGCGGAGAGACCCAGTACTTC. Translation gives CASRRAGGETQYF. The genes are TRBV6-2 or TRBV6-3 and TRBJ2-5, with D perhaps TRBD2 (5 bases). The germline V and J ends were trimmed by 6 bases and 4 bases, with 12 bases remaining between them. CDR1 is MNHEY and CDR2 is SVGEGT in the germline V gene. This CDR3 region has 13 residues.